Below, 11 T cell receptor beta chains from the same sample are listed, as sequenced in a study of human T cells and chemical hapten exposure. Unfractionated whole blood was the source from which total RNA was extracted. Attachment of unique molecular identifiers to individual cDNA molecules was performed in the library. TCRdb used MiXCR to reprocess the reads, holding one entry per CDR3 protein. Among about 120,000 distinct CDR3 sequences, over 7.5% were seen once, and the ten largest hold around 1.5%. Sequencing was performed on whole blood. These receptors all stem from a human donor in good health. Some clones in this sample may be carry-over from other donors' samples.

This chain uses TRBV6-5 with TRBJ1-2; TRBD1 might be the D (6 bases). The V gene lost 2 bases and the J gene lost 8 bases, with 12 bases spanning the gap. Germline V gene data show CDR1 as MNHEY and CDR2 as SVGAGI. The CDR3 covers 13 residues. CDR3 region: CASSYDGGVGYTF. CDR3 nucleotide sequence: TGTGCCAGCAGTTACGATGGGGGCGTGGGCTACACCTTC.

In this sample, this clonotype turned up a few times. The CDR3 bases are TGTGCCAGCAGCTTGGGGGAGAGGGATGAGCAGTTCTTC. It specifies CASSLGERDEQFF. The gene calls are TRBV5-4 and TRBJ2-1; D may be TRBD2 (5 bases). V shed 0 bases and J shed 8 bases, with 9 bases lying between them. The CDR3 contains 13 residues. The germline V gene has CDR1 SGHNT and CDR2 YYREEE (reference sequence).

This clonotype was counted only a few times. This chain uses TRBV6-5 with TRBJ1-5; D uncertain. From germline, CDR1 is MNHEY and CDR2 SVGAGI. V lost 2 bases to trimming and J lost 4 bases, with 6 bases between them. The CDR3 spans 13 residues. In nucleotides, the CDR3 is TGTGCCAGCAGTTACCAAATTAATCAGCCCCAGCATTTT. Protein: CASSYQINQPQHF.

The sample holds many counts of this clonotype. The chain carries TRBV7-2 and TRBJ1-5; 9 positions agree with TRBD1. Unmatched junction bases numbered 8, after V lost 2 bases and J lost 6 bases. This CDR3 has 16 amino acids. CDR1 and CDR2 from the germline V gene are SGHTA and FQGNSA. The CDR3 reads CASSLSGQGDIQPQHF. The CDR3 nucleotides read TGTGCCAGCAGCTTATCGGGACAGGGCGATATTCAGCCCCAGCATTTT.

This clonotype has a count of ten or more. V is TRBV18 and J is TRBJ1-1, with TRBD1 as a possible D gene (5 bases). The CDR3 runs to 15 residues. V lost 4 bases and J 4 bases, leaving 16 bases between the germline ends. The germline V gene encodes CDR1 KGHSH and CDR2 LQKENI. The CDR3: CASSLNGGGATEAFF. The CDR3 coding sequence is TGTGCCAGCTCACTTAATGGGGGAGGGGCCACTGAAGCTTTCTTT.

This clonotype came up many times. The V and J genes are TRBV25-1 and TRBJ2-1, with D possibly being TRBD1 (5 bases). V lost 8 bases and J lost 4, with 15 bases in between. This CDR3 comprises 14 residues. Germline CDR1 and CDR2: MGHDK and SYGVNS. For the CDR3, the DNA is TGTGCCAGCGCTCATAGGGGCCTATACAATGAGCAGTTCTTC. As protein: CASAHRGLYNEQFF.

This clonotype has more than one count but fewer than ten. V usage is TRBV18 and J usage is TRBJ2-1; D is unresolved. Trimming removed 3 bases from V and 0 bases from J, with 6 bases in between. Germline assignment: CDR1 KGHSH and CDR2 LQKENI. CDR3 size: 14 residues. CDR3 region: CASSPESSYNEQFF. DNA of the CDR3: TGTGCCAGCTCACCGGAGAGCTCCTACAATGAGCAGTTCTTC.

There are many counts of this clonotype. J is TRBJ1-5 and V is TRBV4-1; D gene ambiguous. The CDR3 is 13 amino acids. The germline V gene has CDR1 MGHRA and CDR2 YSYEKL. V dropped 3 bases and J dropped 3 bases, with 6 bases sitting between them. CDR3 sequence: CASSQGFNQPQHF. The DNA of the CDR3 is TGCGCCAGCAGCCAGGGATTCAATCAGCCCCAGCATTTT.

This chain links TRBV10-3 with TRBJ2-3, with D possibly being TRBD1 (6 bases). Germline V CDR1 and CDR2: ENHRY, SYGVKD. Trimming took off 6 bases at V and 5 bases at J, with 18 bases between the two ends. This CDR3 has 15 amino acids. Here the CDR3 DNA reads TGTGCCATCAGGGACCCCCAGGGGAAGGGAGATACGCAGTATTTT. This encodes CAIRDPQGKGDTQYF.

This chain joins TRBV6-5 and TRBJ2-4; D uncertain. The CDR3 spans 17 residues. Germline V gene lookup returns CDR1 MNHEY and CDR2 SVGAGI. Trimming left V 1 base short and J 2 bases short, with 15 bases between. The CDR3 sequence is CASSYLKSAETKNIQYF. The CDR3 DNA reads TGTGCCAGCAGTTACTTGAAGTCAGCAGAAACCAAAAACATTCAGTACTTC.

V usage is TRBV19 and J usage is TRBJ2-4, with TRBD1 matching 10 bases. The germline CDR1 and CDR2 sequences are LNHDA and SQIVND (reference sequence). The CDR3 length is 15 residues. V lost 4 bases, J lost 4 bases, and 4 bases stayed unmatched. CDR3 loop: CASSRRQGAKNIQYF. In DNA, the CDR3 is TGTGCCAGTAGTAGAAGACAGGGGGCTAAAAACATTCAGTACTTC.